This record covers a single T cell receptor (beta chain). Per the germline V gene, CDR1 is LNHDA and CDR2 is SQIVND (reference sequence). This CDR3 region has 16 residues. V lost 6 bases and J lost 0; bases outside the gene matches: 8. The entry originates in a study of blood T cell repertoires in COVID-19. In the study overall: COVID-19 samples, acute and convalescent, were from the United States, Italy and Spain.

TCRdb's copy holds only in-frame clones and misses some; the assay was immunoSEQ multiplex PCR. The table lists 250,000 to 350,000 clones, roughly 90% of them singletons, with around 0.8% in the top ten. The chain has TRBV19 and TRBJ2-1; 7 bases agree with TRBD2. The sequence was obtained from a man younger than 40 with acute or convalescent COVID-19. Specimen: peripheral blood. As DNA, the CDR3 is TGTGCCAGTAGGGGGGGGGACTCGAGCTCCTACAATGAGCAGTTCTTC. This sequence encodes CASRGGDSSSYNEQFF.